A single sample is the source of the 15 T cell receptor beta chains below, sequenced in a study of blood T cell repertoires in COVID-19. Profiled with immunoSEQ multiplex PCR; TCRdb holds only in-frame clones, not every one. The sample lists approximately 200,000 clones, roughly 87% occurring once. The source material was peripheral blood. Every receptor here comes from a man aged 35 to 55 with active or convalescent COVID-19.

The chain employs TRBV29-1 and TRBJ2-1; 7 nucleotides agree with TRBD2. CDR1 SQVTM and CDR2 ANQGSEA come from the germline V gene. Losses at the gene ends were 6 bases for V and 3 bases for J; bases not matched to a gene: 11. This CDR3 has 15 amino acids. CDR3 DNA: TGCAGCGTGGGGGGGACCGATGACAACTACAATGAGCAGTTCTTC. Protein: CSVGGTDDNYNEQFF.

The rearrangement uses TRBV7-2 and TRBJ2-7, with 9 bases identical to TRBD2. This CDR3 region has 14 residues. The germline V gene encodes CDR1 SGHTA and CDR2 FQGNSA. V lost 8 bases to trimming and J lost 6 bases; unmatched junction nucleotides: 11. Written as DNA, the CDR3 is TGTGCCAGCGGCATCATCGGGACTAGCCCCGAGCAGTACTTC. Translated, it gives CASGIIGTSPEQYF.

V and J are TRBV30 and TRBJ1-3, with D unclear. This CDR3 is 13 amino acids long. The V and J ends lost 6 bases and 1 base respectively, with 10 bases between them. CDR1 GTSNPN and CDR2 SVGIG come from the germline V gene (reference sequence). Here the CDR3 reads CACPGGSGNTIYF. CDR3 nucleotide sequence: TGTGCCTGTCCAGGTGGTTCTGGAAACACCATATATTTT.

V is TRBV27 and J is TRBJ1-2; possible D gene TRBD1, 5 bases. Germline assignment: CDR1 MNHEY and CDR2 SMNVEV (reference sequence). This CDR3 has 13 amino acids. V lost 2 bases and J lost 2, with 6 bases in between. DNA of the CDR3: TGTGCCAGCAGTTTACACAGGAACTATGGCTACACCTTC. Its protein product is CASSLHRNYGYTF.

The genes are TRBV6-2 or TRBV6-3 and TRBJ2-7; tentative D call: TRBD2 (5 bases). The CDR3 totals 13 residues. Trimming removed 4 bases from V and 1 base from J, with 8 bases in between. Per the germline V gene, CDR1 is MNHEY and CDR2 is SVGEGT. The DNA of the CDR3 is TGTGCCAGCAGTTCAAGGACTTCCTACGAGCAGTACTTC. It encodes CASSSRTSYEQYF.

This clone occurred a few times. This chain connects TRBV9 to TRBJ1-5; D is unclear. The CDR3 has 13 amino acids. V was pared by 1 base and J by 3 bases, with 5 bases between. Germline V lookup: CDR1 SGDLS, CDR2 YYNGEE. DNA for the CDR3: TGTGCCAGCAGCGTATCTCCCAATCAGCCCCAGCATTTT. It is translated as CASSVSPNQPQHF. Full variable domain (remainder filled in from reference TRBV9 and TRBJ1-5): DSGVTQTPKHLITATGQRVTLRCSPRSGDLSVYWYQQSLDQGLQFLIQYYNGEERAKGNILERFSAQQFPDLHSELNLSSLELGDSALYFCASSVSPNQPQHFGDGTRLSIL.

CDR3 DNA sequence: TGTGCCAGCAGTGATCGGCTAGCGGGAGTAGAGACCCAGTACTTC. This encodes CASSDRLAGVETQYF. The rearrangement joins TRBV2 to TRBJ2-5, with 10 bases lining up with TRBD2. V lost 3 bases, J lost 4 bases, and 5 bases stayed unmatched. CDR3 length equals 15 residues. Germline values: CDR1 SNHLY, CDR2 FYNNEI.

The CDR3 DNA is TGTGCCAGCAGCCGACAGGCTTCTAATTCACCCCTCCACTTT. Translated, it gives CASSRQASNSPLHF. V is TRBV11-2 and J is TRBJ1-6; D perhaps matches TRBD1 (6 bases). With 5 bases removed from V and 6 bases from J, the gap between germline ends came to 11 bases. CDR1 is SGHAT and CDR2 is FQNNGV in the germline V gene. This CDR3 is built from 14 residues. Drawing the rest from reference TRBV11-2 and TRBJ1-6, the complete variable domain is EAGVAQSPRYKIIEKRQSVAFWCNPISGHATLYWYQQILGQGPKLLIQFQNNGVVDDSQLPKDRFSAERLKGVDSTLKIQPAKLEDSAVYLCASSRQASNSPLHFGNGTRLTVT.

The chain carries TRBV18 and TRBJ1-5; the D is unclear. V lost 2 bases to trimming and J lost 5 bases, with 7 bases between them. This CDR3 is built from 13 residues. CDR1 KGHSH and CDR2 LQKENI come from the germline V gene. The CDR3 sequence: CASSPAGHQPQHF. In nucleotides, the CDR3 is TGTGCCAGCTCACCAGCAGGTCATCAGCCCCAGCATTTT.

The chain joins TRBV10-3 to TRBJ2-4, with 9 bases matching TRBD2. CDR3 length: 18 amino acids. With V trimmed by 1 base and J by 7 bases, 14 bases remained unmatched. From germline, CDR1 is ENHRY and CDR2 SYGVKD. The CDR3 DNA sequence: TGTGCCATCAGTGAGTGGGGGGCTAGCGGGACATCCCGGAACATTCAGTACTTC. Its protein is CAISEWGASGTSRNIQYF.

This clone was recorded only once. Other DNA sequences in the sample encode the same CDR3. The chain is built from TRBV6-1 and TRBJ1-5, with TRBD1 as a possible D gene (5 bases). Deletions cut 3 bases from V and 7 bases from J, with 10 bases between. Germline values: CDR1 MNHNS, CDR2 SASEGT. This CDR3 has 13 amino acids. The CDR3 loop is CASSEGRRQPQHF. The CDR3 DNA reads TGTGCCAGCAGTGAGGGGCGCAGGCAGCCCCAGCATTTT.

The rearrangement links TRBV6-5 to TRBJ1-6, with D uncertain. The CDR3 totals 14 residues. V lost 1 base and J 13 bases, leaving 14 bases between the germline ends. From germline, CDR1 is MNHEY and CDR2 SVGAGI. The CDR3 spells CASSYFRPEVPLHF. CDR3 nucleotides: TGTGCCAGCAGTTACTTTCGTCCAGAGGTGCCCCTCCACTTT.

J is TRBJ2-1 and V is TRBV9, with D maybe TRBD2 (5 bases). Deletions cut 1 base from V and 7 bases from J, with 18 bases between. This CDR3 contains 16 residues. In germline, CDR1 is SGDLS, CDR2 YYNGEE. The CDR3 DNA is TGTGCCAGCAGCGTACGGTCGGAGGACGGCGAAAATGAGCAGTTCTTC. Its translation: CASSVRSEDGENEQFF.

This chain connects TRBV27 to TRBJ2-2, with TRBD1 as a possible D gene (6 bases). V lost 4 bases and J 1 base, leaving 13 bases between the germline ends. CDR1 MNHEY and CDR2 SMNVEV come from the germline V gene (reference sequence). The CDR3 runs to 16 residues. CDR3 amino acids: CASSYVWGQNTGELFF. The CDR3 bases are TGTGCCAGCAGTTATGTCTGGGGACAGAACACCGGGGAGCTGTTTTTT.

This rearrangement joins TRBV7-3 to TRBJ2-7, with a weak D call TRBD2 (5 bases). Germline CDR1 reads SGHTA; CDR2 reads FQGTGA. The CDR3 sequence is 14 residues long. V gave up 5 bases and J gave up 5 bases, with 16 bases separating them. The CDR3 nucleotides read TGTGCCAGCAGCACGGCGGGCTCGCTCCACGAGCAGTACTTC. Amino acid sequence: CASSTAGSLHEQYF.